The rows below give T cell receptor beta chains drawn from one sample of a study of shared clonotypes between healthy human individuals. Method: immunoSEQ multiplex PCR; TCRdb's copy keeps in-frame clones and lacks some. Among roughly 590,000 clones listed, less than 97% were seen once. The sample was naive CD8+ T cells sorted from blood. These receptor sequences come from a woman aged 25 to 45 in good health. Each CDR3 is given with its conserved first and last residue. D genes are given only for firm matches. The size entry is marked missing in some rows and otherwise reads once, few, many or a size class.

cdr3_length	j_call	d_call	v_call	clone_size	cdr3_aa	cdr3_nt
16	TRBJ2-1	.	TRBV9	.	CASSVASLRFSDEQFF	TGTGCCAGCAGCGTAGCGTCTCTGAGGTTCTCGGATGAGCAGTTCTTC
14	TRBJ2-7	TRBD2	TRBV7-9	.	CASSWTSGAYEQYF	TGTGCCAGCAGCTGGACTAGCGGGGCCTACGAGCAGTACTTC
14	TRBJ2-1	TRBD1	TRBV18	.	CASSPRTGQNEQFF	TGTGCCAGCTCACCGCGGACAGGGCAAAATGAGCAGTTCTTC
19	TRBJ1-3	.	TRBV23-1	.	CASSQSIQRNLGSGNTIYF	TGCGCCAGCAGTCAATCGATACAGAGAAACTTAGGCTCTGGAAACACCATATATTTT
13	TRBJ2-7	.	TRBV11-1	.	CASSRSGAREQYF	TGTGCCAGCAGCCGTAGCGGAGCCCGGGAGCAGTACTTC
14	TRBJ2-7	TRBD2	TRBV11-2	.	CASTPSAGSYEQYF	TGTGCCAGCACCCCCTCAGCGGGGTCCTACGAGCAGTACTTC
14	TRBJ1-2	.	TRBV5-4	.	CASSLGTASKGYTF	TGTGCCAGCAGCTTGGGGACAGCCTCAAAGGGCTACACCTTC
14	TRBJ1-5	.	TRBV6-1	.	CASSVTGPTQPQHF	TGTGCCAGCAGTGTTACAGGACCGACACAGCCCCAGCATTTT
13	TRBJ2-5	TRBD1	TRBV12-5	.	CASGLTGEETQYF	TGTGCTAGTGGTTTAACAGGGGAAGAGACCCAGTACTTC
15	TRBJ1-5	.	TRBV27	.	CASSLGGGSNQPQHF	TGTGCCAGCAGTTTAGGGGGGGGGAGCAATCAGCCCCAGCATTTT
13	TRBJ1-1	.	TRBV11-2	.	CASSLTGNTEAFF	TGTGCCAGCAGCTTAACAGGCAACACTGAAGCTTTCTTT
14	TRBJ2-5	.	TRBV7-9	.	CASSFTGSGETQYF	TGTGCCAGCAGCTTTACGGGTTCGGGGGAGACCCAGTACTTC
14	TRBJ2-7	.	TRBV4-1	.	CASSQRESEYEQYF	TGCGCCAGCAGCCAAAGGGAATCGGAATACGAGCAGTACTTC
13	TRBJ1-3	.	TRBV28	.	CASISVSGNTIYF	TGTGCCAGCATTTCGGTCTCTGGAAACACCATATATTTT
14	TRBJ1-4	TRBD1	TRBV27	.	CASSLTGTHEKLFF	TGTGCCAGCAGCCTGACAGGGACCCATGAAAAACTGTTTTTT
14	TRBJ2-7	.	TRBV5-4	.	CASSVRDAIYEQYF	TGTGCCAGCAGCGTCCGGGACGCGATTTACGAGCAGTACTTC
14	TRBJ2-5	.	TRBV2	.	CASSTWETQETQYF	TGTGCCAGCAGTACCTGGGAGACCCAAGAGACCCAGTACTTC
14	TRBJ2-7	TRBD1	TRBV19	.	CASSIRDRGYEQYF	TGTGCCAGTAGTATCCGGGACAGGGGGTACGAGCAGTACTTC
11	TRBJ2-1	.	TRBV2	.	CASSGGLLQFF	TGTGCCAGCAGTGGGGGGCTCCTGCAGTTCTTC
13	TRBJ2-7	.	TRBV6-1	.	CASSEAYLYEQYF	TGTGCCAGCAGTGAAGCTTATCTGTACGAGCAGTACTTC
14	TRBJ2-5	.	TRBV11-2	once	CASSLVANKETQYF	TGTGCCAGCAGCTTAGTCGCAAATAAAGAGACCCAGTACTTC
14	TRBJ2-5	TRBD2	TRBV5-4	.	CASSDGTSDETQYF	TGTGCCAGCAGCGACGGGACTAGCGATGAGACCCAGTACTTC
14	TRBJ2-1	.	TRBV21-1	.	CASSRENMDRGQFF	TGTGCCAGCAGCAGAGAGAATATGGACAGGGGGCAGTTCTTC
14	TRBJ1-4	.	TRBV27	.	CASSLTGTVGKLFF	TGTGCCAGCAGTTTAACAGGAACAGTAGGAAAACTGTTTTTT
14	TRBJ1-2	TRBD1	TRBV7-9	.	CASSLVGTAYGYTF	TGTGCCAGCAGCTTAGTCGGGACAGCCTATGGCTACACCTTC
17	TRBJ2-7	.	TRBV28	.	CASSPLFVLHPYHEQYF	TGTGCCAGCAGTCCCCTGTTTGTTTTGCATCCTTACCACGAGCAGTACTTC
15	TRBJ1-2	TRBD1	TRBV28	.	CASTHRGLESYGYTF	TGTGCCAGCACACACAGGGGGCTAGAATCCTATGGCTACACCTTC
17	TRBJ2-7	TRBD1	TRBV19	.	CASSIDSPGQGPYEQYF	TGTGCCAGTAGTATAGACTCGCCGGGACAGGGACCCTACGAGCAGTACTTC
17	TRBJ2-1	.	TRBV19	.	CASHERNAFLSHNEQFF	TGTGCCAGTCACGAGAGGAACGCGTTCTTATCCCACAATGAGCAGTTCTTC
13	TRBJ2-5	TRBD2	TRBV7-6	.	CASSKRLAQTQYF	TGTGCCAGCAGCAAACGACTAGCTCAGACCCAGTACTTC
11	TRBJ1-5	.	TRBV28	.	CASGFNQPQHF	TGTGCCTCAGGGTTCAATCAGCCCCAGCATTTT
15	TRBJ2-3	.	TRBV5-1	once	CASSSILYDTDTQYF	TGCGCCAGCAGCTCCATCCTATACGACACAGATACGCAGTATTTT
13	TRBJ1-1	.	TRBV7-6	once	CASSPGLNTEAFF	TGTGCCAGCAGCCCGGGACTTAACACTGAAGCTTTCTTT
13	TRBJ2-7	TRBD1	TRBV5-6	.	CASSLDRGPEQYF	TGTGCCAGCAGCCTCGACAGGGGGCCCGAGCAGTACTTC
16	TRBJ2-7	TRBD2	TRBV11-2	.	CASSEPGTSPIYEQYF	TGTGCCAGCAGCGAACCCGGGACTAGCCCCATCTACGAGCAGTACTTC
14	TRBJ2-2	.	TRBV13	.	CASSVSENTGELFF	TGTGCCAGCAGCGTTAGCGAGAACACCGGGGAGCTGTTTTTT
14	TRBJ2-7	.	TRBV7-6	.	CASSLEDWRSEQYF	TGTGCCAGCAGCTTAGAGGACTGGCGTTCCGAGCAGTACTTC
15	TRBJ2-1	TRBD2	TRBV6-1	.	CASSEPAGGPDEQFF	TGTGCCAGCAGTGAACCAGCGGGAGGGCCAGATGAGCAGTTCTTC
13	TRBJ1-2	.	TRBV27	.	CASSPGRIYGYTF	TGTGCCAGCTCCCCGGGACGGATCTATGGCTACACCTTC
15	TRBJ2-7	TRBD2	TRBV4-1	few	CASSHRLAAAYEQYF	TGCGCCAGCAGCCACCGACTAGCGGCCGCCTACGAGCAGTACTTC
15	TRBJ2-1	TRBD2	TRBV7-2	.	CASSHTGLADNEQFF	TGTGCCAGCAGCCACACGGGACTAGCGGACAATGAGCAGTTCTTC
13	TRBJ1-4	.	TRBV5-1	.	CARNHRAGEKLFF	TGCGCCAGAAATCACAGGGCGGGGGAAAAACTGTTTTTT
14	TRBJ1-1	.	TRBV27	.	CASSQDSPNTEAFF	TGTGCCAGCAGTCAAGACAGTCCGAACACTGAAGCTTTCTTT
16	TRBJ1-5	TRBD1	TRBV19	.	CASSILQQGGYQPQHF	TGTGCCAGTAGTATCCTCCAGCAGGGGGGGTATCAGCCCCAGCATTTT
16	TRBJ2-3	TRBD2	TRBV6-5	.	CASSYSLAGVGDTQYF	TGTGCCAGCAGTTACTCCCTAGCGGGAGTGGGAGATACGCAGTATTTT
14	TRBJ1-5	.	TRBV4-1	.	CASSQGGFNQPQHF	TGCGCCAGCAGCCAAGGTGGGTTCAATCAGCCCCAGCATTTT
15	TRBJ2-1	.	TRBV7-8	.	CASSWGQEVPRVQFF	TGTGCCAGCAGCTGGGGACAAGAAGTACCTAGGGTGCAGTTCTTC
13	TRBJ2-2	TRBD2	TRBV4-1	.	CASSQRLAGELFF	TGCGCCAGCAGCCAGCGACTAGCTGGGGAGCTGTTTTTT
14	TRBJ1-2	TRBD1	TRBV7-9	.	CASSLQGLYYGYTF	TGTGCCAGCAGCCTACAGGGGTTGTACTATGGCTACACCTTC
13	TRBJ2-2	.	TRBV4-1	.	CASRGAGTGELFF	TGCGCCAGCCGGGGGGCGGGCACCGGGGAGCTGTTTTTT
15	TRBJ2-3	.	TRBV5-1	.	CASSSSEDTTDTQYF	TGCGCCAGCAGCTCTTCTGAGGATACCACAGATACGCAGTATTTT
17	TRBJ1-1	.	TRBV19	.	CASSHGPETGMNTEAFF	TGTGCCAGTAGCCACGGGCCCGAAACAGGGATGAACACTGAAGCTTTCTTT
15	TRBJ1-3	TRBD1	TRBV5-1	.	CASSLGQGAINTIYF	TGCGCCAGCAGCTTGGGACAGGGGGCGATCAACACCATATATTTT
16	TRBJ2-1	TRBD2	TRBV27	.	CASSLYGGGPEDEQFF	TGTGCCAGCAGTTTATACGGGGGAGGGCCAGAAGATGAGCAGTTCTTC